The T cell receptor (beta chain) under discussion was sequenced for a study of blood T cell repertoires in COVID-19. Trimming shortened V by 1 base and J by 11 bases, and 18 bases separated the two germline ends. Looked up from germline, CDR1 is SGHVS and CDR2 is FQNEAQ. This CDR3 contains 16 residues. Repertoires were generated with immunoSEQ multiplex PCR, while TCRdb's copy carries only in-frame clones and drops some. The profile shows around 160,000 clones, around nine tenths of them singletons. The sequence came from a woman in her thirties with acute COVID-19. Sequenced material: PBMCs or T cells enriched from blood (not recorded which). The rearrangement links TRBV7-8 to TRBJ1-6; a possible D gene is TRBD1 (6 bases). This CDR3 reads CASSLGIGQIPPPLHF. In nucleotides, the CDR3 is TGTGCCAGCAGCTTAGGGATAGGACAGATTCCCCCACCCCTCCACTTT.